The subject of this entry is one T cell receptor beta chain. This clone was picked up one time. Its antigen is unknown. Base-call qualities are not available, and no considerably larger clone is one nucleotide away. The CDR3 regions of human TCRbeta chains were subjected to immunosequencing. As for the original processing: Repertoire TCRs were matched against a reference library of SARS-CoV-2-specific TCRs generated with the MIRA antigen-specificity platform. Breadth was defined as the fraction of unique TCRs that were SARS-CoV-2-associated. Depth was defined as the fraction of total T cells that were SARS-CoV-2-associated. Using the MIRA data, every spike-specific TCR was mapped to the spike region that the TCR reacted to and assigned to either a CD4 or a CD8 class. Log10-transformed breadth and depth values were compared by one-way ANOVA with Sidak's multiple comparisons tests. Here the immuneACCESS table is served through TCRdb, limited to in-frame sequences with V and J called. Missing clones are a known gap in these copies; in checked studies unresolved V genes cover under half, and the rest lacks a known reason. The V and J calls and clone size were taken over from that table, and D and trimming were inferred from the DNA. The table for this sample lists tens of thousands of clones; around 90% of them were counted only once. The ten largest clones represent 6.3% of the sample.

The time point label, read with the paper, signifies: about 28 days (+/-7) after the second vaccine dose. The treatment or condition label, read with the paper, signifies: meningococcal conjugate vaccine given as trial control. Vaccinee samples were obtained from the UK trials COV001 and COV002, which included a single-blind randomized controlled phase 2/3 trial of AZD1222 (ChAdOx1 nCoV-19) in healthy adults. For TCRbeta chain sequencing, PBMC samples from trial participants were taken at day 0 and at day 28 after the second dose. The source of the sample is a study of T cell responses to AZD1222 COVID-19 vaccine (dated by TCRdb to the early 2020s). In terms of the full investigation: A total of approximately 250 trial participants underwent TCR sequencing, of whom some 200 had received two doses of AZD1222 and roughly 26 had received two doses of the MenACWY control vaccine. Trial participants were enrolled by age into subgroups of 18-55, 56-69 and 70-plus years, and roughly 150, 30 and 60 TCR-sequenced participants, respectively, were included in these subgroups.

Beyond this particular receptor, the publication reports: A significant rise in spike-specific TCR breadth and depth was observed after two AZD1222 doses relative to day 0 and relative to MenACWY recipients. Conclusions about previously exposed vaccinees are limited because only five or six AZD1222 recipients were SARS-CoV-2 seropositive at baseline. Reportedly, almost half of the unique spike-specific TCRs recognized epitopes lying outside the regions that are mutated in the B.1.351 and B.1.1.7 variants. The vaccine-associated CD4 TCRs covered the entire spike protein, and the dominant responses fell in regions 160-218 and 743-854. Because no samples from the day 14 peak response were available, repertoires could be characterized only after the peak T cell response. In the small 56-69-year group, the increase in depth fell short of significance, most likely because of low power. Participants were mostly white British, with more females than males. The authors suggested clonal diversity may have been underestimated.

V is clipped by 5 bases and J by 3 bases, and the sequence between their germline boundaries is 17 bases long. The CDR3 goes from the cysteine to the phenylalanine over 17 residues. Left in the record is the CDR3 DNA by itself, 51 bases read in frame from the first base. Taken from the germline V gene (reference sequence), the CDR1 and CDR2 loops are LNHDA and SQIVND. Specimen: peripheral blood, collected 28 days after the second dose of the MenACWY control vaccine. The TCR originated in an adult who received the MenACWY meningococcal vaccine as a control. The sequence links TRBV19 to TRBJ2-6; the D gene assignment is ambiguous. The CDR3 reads CASSPTGPYYGANVLTF. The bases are TGTGCCAGTAGTCCAACCGGGCCCTATTATGGGGCCAACGTCCTGACTTTC. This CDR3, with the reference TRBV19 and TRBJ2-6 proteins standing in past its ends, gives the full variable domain DGGITQSPKYLFRKEGQNVTLSCEQNLNHDAMYWYRQDPGQGLRLIYYSQIVNDFQKGDIAEGYSVSREKKESFPLTVTSAQKNPTAFYLCASSPTGPYYGANVLTFGAGSRLTVL.